Shown below are 13 T cell receptor beta chains from a single sample sequenced in a study of beta chain features in type 1 diabetes. Study outcomes and limitations: Moderate yet significant TCRB CDR3 shortening was seen in Type 1 diabetes patients in all four CD4+ subsets.

The study reverse transcribed the entire isolated RNA, so it sequenced expressed TCRB transcripts. Using immunoSEQ multiplex PCR, the repertoire was profiled, and TCRdb retains in-frame clones only, with some absent. The profile shows roughly 250,000 clones, about 20% of them singletons. No cognate antigen is known for these TCRs. The sample comprised naive CD4+ T cells from blood. These receptors were taken from a woman between 35 and 50 years old with type 1 diabetes.

This clone was picked up a small number of times. The rearrangement uses TRBV4-2 and TRBJ2-7, with 9 bases aligning to TRBD2. Trimming cost V 3 bases and J 0 bases; bases outside gene matches: 12. Per the germline V gene, CDR1 is LGHNA and CDR2 is YNFKEQ. The CDR3 extends over 18 amino acids. CDR3 sequence: CASSHRTSEFVDSYEQYF. The CDR3 DNA follows: TGTGCCAGCAGCCATCGGACTAGCGAGTTTGTAGACTCCTACGAGCAGTACTTC.

This clone has a handful of counts. CDR3 protein: CASSVTATNEKLFF. The CDR3 coding sequence is TGCGCCAGCAGCGTGACAGCAACTAATGAAAAACTGTTTTTT. This chain uses TRBV5-1 with TRBJ1-4; a weak D match, TRBD1 (5 bases). This CDR3 region has 14 residues. Trimming took 4 bases from V and 0 from J, leaving 7 bases between them. CDR1 is SGHRS and CDR2 is YFSETQ in the germline V gene. The whole variable domain, filled in from reference TRBV5-1 and TRBJ1-4, reads KAGVTQTPRYLIKTRGQQVTLSCSPISGHRSVSWYQQTPGQGLQFLFEYFSETQRNKGNFPGRFSGRQFSNSRSEMNVSTLELGDSALYLCASSVTATNEKLFFGSGTQLSVL.

This clone has only a few counts. The rearrangement joins TRBV4-2 to TRBJ2-2; 7 positions agree with TRBD1. The CDR3 is made up of 16 amino acids. Germline V lookup: CDR1 LGHNA, CDR2 YNFKEQ. V lost 4 bases to trimming and J lost 3 bases; unmatched junction nucleotides: 8. Here the CDR3 DNA reads TGTGCCAGCAGCCGACAGGGAAGGCCCTACACCGGGGAGCTGTTTTTT. Translated: CASSRQGRPYTGELFF.

The gene calls are TRBV5-4 and TRBJ1-3, with D perhaps TRBD1 (6 bases). The CDR3 spans 16 residues. Germline CDR1 is SGHNT and CDR2 is YYREEE (reference sequence). The V end lost 0 bases, the J end lost 4 bases, and 14 bases lay between the germline ends. The CDR3 reads CASSLVPTGKGNTIYF. The DNA of the CDR3 is TGTGCCAGCAGCTTGGTACCCACAGGGAAAGGAAACACCATATATTTT.

This clone has only a few counts. The V gene is TRBV28, the J gene TRBJ2-1; D possibly corresponds to TRBD1 (6 bases). The CDR3 runs to 13 residues. Per the germline V gene, CDR1 is MDHEN and CDR2 is SYDVKM. V lost 11 bases, J lost 4 bases, and 15 bases lay in between. The CDR3: CASATGLYNEQFF. CDR3 coding DNA: TGTGCCTCGGCTACAGGGCTATACAATGAGCAGTTCTTC.

V gene TRBV2 combines with J gene TRBJ2-1; TRBD1 is a possible D gene (6 bases). CDR3 size: 13 residues. V gave up 8 bases and J gave up 6 bases, with 14 bases separating them. CDR1 is SNHLY, CDR2 FYNNEI, per germline. CDR3 in amino acids: CASQGTTRNEQFF. The DNA for the CDR3 is TGTGCCAGCCAGGGGACAACTCGCAATGAGCAGTTCTTC.

J is TRBJ2-7 and V is TRBV29-1; possible D gene TRBD1, 5 bases. V lost 5 bases and J 12 bases, leaving 17 bases between the germline ends. The CDR3 contains 11 residues. The germline CDR1 and CDR2 sequences are SQVTM and ANQGSEA. CDR3 coding DNA: TGCAGCGTTACCCAGGGCCACCGCTCGTACTTC. Translating it yields CSVTQGHRSYF.

This clone has a handful of counts. The chain has TRBV9 and TRBJ1-1; tentatively, D is TRBD1 (5 bases). CDR3 length: 13 residues. Looked up from germline, CDR1 is SGDLS and CDR2 is YYNGEE. Trimming took off 0 bases at V and 8 bases at J, with 11 bases between the two ends. The CDR3 reads CASSVGRAGEAFF. CDR3 coding DNA: TGTGCCAGCAGCGTAGGCAGGGCCGGGGAAGCTTTCTTT.

This chain joins TRBV4-3 and TRBJ2-5; 7 bases line up with TRBD2. Trimming took 1 base from V and 1 from J; bases not matched to a gene: 9. Germline V lookup: CDR1 LGHNA, CDR2 YSLEER. The CDR3 has 17 amino acids. The CDR3 reads CASSQGTSALPQETQYF. The CDR3 DNA follows: TGCGCCAGCAGCCAAGGAACTAGCGCGTTGCCCCAAGAGACCCAGTACTTC.

V is TRBV18 and J is TRBJ2-6; D gene uncertain. V was pared by 5 bases and J by 0 bases, with 17 bases between. The CDR3 is 18 amino acids. CDR1 is KGHSH, CDR2 LQKENI, per germline. CDR3 protein: CASSATLLQDSGANVLTF. For the CDR3, the DNA is TGTGCCAGCTCAGCCACTCTACTGCAGGACTCTGGGGCCAACGTCCTGACTTTC.

The chain links TRBV6-6 to TRBJ1-3, with D possibly matching TRBD1 (6 bases). This CDR3 spans 15 amino acids. V was clipped by 2 bases and J by 2 bases, with 10 bases between them. The germline V gene has CDR1 MNHNY and CDR2 SVGAGI (reference sequence). The CDR3 here is CASSYVQGPGNTIYF. CDR3 nucleotides: TGTGCCAGCAGTTACGTGCAGGGGCCTGGAAACACCATATATTTT.

The chain is built from TRBV9 and TRBJ2-7; D is possibly TRBD1 (5 bases). This CDR3 has 15 amino acids. Between the trimmed V and J ends, which lost 0 bases and 7 bases, there was a span of 17 bases. The germline V gene encodes CDR1 SGDLS and CDR2 YYNGEE. The CDR3 DNA reads TGTGCCAGCAGCGTAGGGGTCCAGGGAAACGGTGAGCAGTACTTC. Amino acid sequence: CASSVGVQGNGEQYF.

This clone was detected only a few times. J is TRBJ2-1 and V is TRBV7-2; 7 nucleotides align to TRBD2. The CDR3 has 13 amino acids. V lost 2 bases to trimming and J lost 9 bases; unmatched junction nucleotides: 4. CDR1 is SGHTA and CDR2 is FQGNSA in the germline V gene. CDR3 DNA: TGTGCCAGCAGCTTAAGGAGGGAGGGTGAGCAGTTCTTC. Protein sequence: CASSLRREGEQFF. The complete variable domain, with remaining parts taken from reference TRBV7-2 and TRBJ2-1, reads GAGVSQSPSNKVTEKGKDVELRCDPISGHTALYWYRQSLGQGLEFLIYFQGNSAPDKSGLPSDRFSAERTGGSVSTLTIQRTQQEDSAVYLCASSLRREGEQFFGPGTRLTVL.